This is a list of T cell receptor beta chains from one sample in a study of T cell responses to AZD1222 COVID-19 vaccine. Assay: immunoSEQ multiplex PCR; the TCRdb copy retains only in-frame clones and omits some. The table shows around 120,000 clones, with about 90% occurring only once. This material consisted of peripheral blood, taken on day 0 of AZD1222 vaccination. These receptors were taken from an adult in good health. CDR3s include the opening cysteine and the closing phenylalanine or tryptophan. The D gene is left open where the match is weak. Clone size is not always given. Where it is, it says once, few, many or a class for expanded clones.

D | J | V | size | CDR3 | DNA
- | TRBJ1-6 | TRBV19 | - | CASRPGQLISYNSPLHF | TGTGCCAGTAGGCCTGGACAGTTGATCTCCTATAATTCACCCCTCCACTTT
TRBD1 | TRBJ1-2 | TRBV7-8 | few | CASSPRGRGRIYGYTF | TGTGCCAGCAGCCCCAGGGGCAGGGGGCGCATCTATGGCTACACCTTC
- | TRBJ2-7 | TRBV7-9 | - | CASSPAQSYEQYF | TGTGCCAGCAGCCCCGCGCAGAGTTACGAGCAGTACTTC
TRBD2 | TRBJ2-7 | TRBV7-3 | - | CASSLRASGGILTPPYEQYF | TGTGCCAGCAGCTTAAGGGCTAGCGGGGGGATTTTAACCCCACCTTACGAGCAGTACTTC
TRBD1 | TRBJ1-2 | TRBV24-1 | - | CATTHSLIRGQGYGYTF | TGTGCCACCACACATTCCTTGATTAGGGGGCAGGGCTATGGCTACACCTTC
TRBD1 | TRBJ2-2 | TRBV12-5 | - | CASGQQGARTGELFF | TGTGCTAGTGGTCAACAGGGGGCGCGGACCGGGGAGCTGTTTTTT
- | TRBJ2-7 | TRBV7-9 | - | CASSYTYEQYF | TGTGCCAGCAGCTACACTTACGAGCAGTACTTC
- | TRBJ1-5 | TRBV6-5 | - | CASRGDEYQPQHF | TGTGCCAGCAGGGGCGACGAGTATCAGCCCCAGCATTTT
TRBD2 | TRBJ2-1 | TRBV7-3 | - | CASSLGFGLAGHNEQFF | TGTGCCAGCAGCTTAGGTTTCGGACTAGCGGGGCACAATGAGCAGTTCTTC
- | TRBJ2-3 | TRBV28 | once | CAVGGVKAQYF | TGTGCCGTTGGAGGGGTAAAGGCGCAGTATTTT
- | TRBJ2-7 | TRBV5-8 | - | CASIAYEQYF | TGTGCCAGCATCGCCTACGAGCAGTACTTC
- | TRBJ1-3 | TRBV29-1 | once | CSVVEATTIYF | TGCAGCGTTGTCGAGGCCACCACCATATATTTT
- | TRBJ2-2 | TRBV18 | - | CASTIRILGTRSGELFF | TGTGCCAGCACCATTCGAATACTGGGGACTCGTTCCGGGGAGCTGTTTTTT
- | TRBJ2-2 | TRBV4-3 | - | CASSQVEGKGTGELFF | TGCGCCAGCAGCCAAGTGGAAGGAAAGGGCACCGGGGAGCTGTTTTTT
- | TRBJ1-2 | TRBV9 | - | CASSGTRWPNYGYTF | TGTGCCAGCAGCGGCACAAGGTGGCCTAACTATGGCTACACCTTC
- | TRBJ2-6 | TRBV5-1 | - | CASSRGPADSGANVLTF | TGCGCCAGCAGCCGGGGGCCAGCAGACTCTGGGGCCAACGTCCTGACTTTC
- | TRBJ1-2 | TRBV7-2 | - | CASSLGTATYGYTF | TGTGCCAGCAGCCTTGGGACGGCCACCTATGGCTACACCTTC
TRBD1 | TRBJ1-1 | TRBV27 | once | CASTPRGQGNTEAFF | TGTGCCAGCACCCCCCGGGGACAGGGAAACACTGAAGCTTTCTTT
TRBD2 | TRBJ2-4 | TRBV6-5 | - | CASIPGTIAKNIQYF | TGTGCCAGCATTCCCGGGACTATAGCCAAAAACATTCAGTACTTC
TRBD1 | TRBJ1-5 | TRBV4-1 | - | CASSQTAGQGHQPQHF | TGCGCCAGCAGCCAAACGGCGGGACAGGGCCATCAGCCCCAGCATTTT
- | TRBJ2-7 | TRBV21-1 | - | CASSRPGQGVDEQYF | TGTGCCAGCAGCCGACCGGGACAGGGGGTGGACGAGCAGTACTTC
- | TRBJ1-2 | TRBV5-1 | - | CASRPDRNYGYTF | TGCGCCAGCAGACCTGACAGGAACTATGGCTACACCTTC
- | TRBJ1-2 | TRBV9 | once | CASSPGTLYGYTF | TGTGCCAGCAGCCCCGGGACATTATATGGCTACACCTTC
- | TRBJ2-3 | TRBV18 | few | CASEAPGRRTDTQYF | TGTGCCAGTGAAGCCCCAGGGAGAAGAACAGATACGCAGTATTTT
- | TRBJ2-2 | TRBV5-4 | - | CASSRQDFTGELFF | TGTGCCAGCAGCAGACAGGACTTCACCGGGGAGCTGTTTTTT
TRBD1 | TRBJ1-5 | TRBV6-4 | - | CASSPDRGQPQHF | TGTGCCAGCAGTCCAGACAGGGGGCAGCCCCAGCATTTT
- | TRBJ2-1 | TRBV11-2 | - | CASSLGPSNEQFF | TGTGCCAGCAGCTTAGGCCCGAGCAATGAGCAGTTCTTC
- | TRBJ1-2 | TRBV10-3 | - | CAISESKAANYGYTF | TGTGCCATCAGTGAGAGTAAAGCTGCTAACTATGGCTACACCTTC
TRBD2 | TRBJ2-7 | TRBV4-3 | - | CASSQDREAYEQYF | TGCGCCAGCAGCCAAGACCGGGAGGCCTACGAGCAGTACTTC
TRBD2 | TRBJ2-1 | TRBV6-2/TRBV6-3 | - | CASSYSGGRPPNEQFF | TGTGCCAGCAGTTACTCTGGCGGGAGGCCCCCCAATGAGCAGTTCTTC
- | TRBJ1-4 | TRBV14 | - | CASSPFDLGASNEKLFF | TGTGCCAGCAGCCCCTTTGATCTGGGCGCATCTAATGAAAAACTGTTTTTT
- | TRBJ2-7 | TRBV3-1/TRBV3-2 | - | CASSQLTLSSYEQYF | TGTGCCAGCAGCCAACTTACTCTTAGCTCCTACGAGCAGTACTTC
- | TRBJ1-3 | TRBV18 | - | CASSPDRSSGNTIYF | TGTGCCAGCTCACCTGACCGGAGCTCTGGAAACACCATATATTTT
TRBD1 | TRBJ1-5 | TRBV19 | - | CASSIGGRGHQPQHF | TGTGCCAGTAGTATAGGGGGCAGGGGGCATCAGCCCCAGCATTTT
- | TRBJ1-2 | TRBV27 | - | CASSFGGSVGYTF | TGTGCCAGCAGTTTCGGTGGGTCTGTTGGCTACACCTTC
TRBD1 | TRBJ1-2 | TRBV13 | - | CASRLTGGDGYTF | TGTGCCAGCAGACTGACAGGGGGGGATGGCTACACCTTC
TRBD1 | TRBJ1-3 | TRBV6-5 | - | CASSYSDRVGNTIYF | TGTGCCAGCAGTTACTCCGACAGGGTTGGAAACACCATATATTTT
- | TRBJ1-2 | TRBV6-5 | - | CASLLYGYTF | TGTGCCTCGCTCCTATATGGCTACACCTTC
- | TRBJ1-2 | TRBV7-3 | - | CASSTGANYGYTF | TGTGCCAGCAGTACTGGTGCTAACTATGGCTACACCTTC
- | TRBJ2-2 | TRBV14 | - | CASRALASANTGELFF | TGTGCCAGCAGAGCATTGGCGAGTGCGAACACCGGGGAGCTGTTTTTT
- | TRBJ1-5 | TRBV19 | - | CASSMEGYSNQPQHF | TGTGCCAGTAGTATGGAGGGCTATAGCAATCAGCCCCAGCATTTT
- | TRBJ1-4 | TRBV4-2 | - | CASSQDRQDREKLFF | TGTGCCAGCAGCCAAGATCGGCAGGATCGTGAAAAACTGTTTTTT
- | TRBJ2-2 | TRBV5-1 | - | CAGKGNTGELFF | TGCGCCGGAAAGGGCAACACCGGGGAGCTGTTTTTT
- | TRBJ1-2 | TRBV19 | - | CASSSFRGENGYTF | TGTGCCAGTAGTTCCTTCCGGGGAGAGAATGGCTACACCTTC
- | TRBJ2-5 | TRBV30 | - | CAWSVRAGRETQYF | TGTGCCTGGAGTGTAAGGGCAGGGAGGGAGACCCAGTACTTC
- | TRBJ2-7 | TRBV11-3 | once | CASSLVRQQAYEQYF | TGTGCCAGCAGCTTAGTCCGTCAGCAAGCCTACGAGCAGTACTTC
- | TRBJ1-2 | TRBV6-5 | once | CASSFWGDGYTF | TGTGCCAGCAGTTTTTGGGGGGATGGCTACACCTTC
TRBD1 | TRBJ2-3 | TRBV2 | - | CASIIGQGRADTQYF | TGTGCCAGCATCATAGGACAGGGTAGGGCAGATACGCAGTATTTT
- | TRBJ2-7 | TRBV12-1 | - | CASSPLAGPPPPGEQYF | TGTGCCAGCAGCCCCCTAGCGGGCCCACCTCCTCCGGGCGAGCAGTACTTC